Each of the 22 T cell receptor beta chains below was sequenced from the same sample in a study of cytomegalovirus exposure and HLA in healthy donors. Use of 60 Vbeta and 13 Jbeta primers characterized the PCR. The data were produced by immunoSEQ multiplex PCR, yet TCRdb's version contains in-frame clones alone and is incomplete. This table has roughly 150,000 clones, just under 75% appearing once. Sequencing was performed on PBMCs. These receptors originate from a woman aged 18-29 years in good health and CMV-seronegative.

The chain uses TRBV7-2 and TRBJ2-1; no clear D gene. The CDR3 totals 13 residues. The V end was cut by 2 bases, the J end by 12 bases, with 14 bases between. The germline gives CDR1 SGHTA, CDR2 FQGNSA. CDR3 coding DNA: TGTGCCAGCAGCTTATTATCCCTTGGTAGGCAGTTCTTC. Protein: CASSLLSLGRQFF.

The chain recombines TRBV7-9 with TRBJ2-3; possibly TRBD1 for D (6 bases). Trimming took 4 bases from V and 1 from J, leaving 12 bases between them. CDR1 and CDR2 from the germline V gene are SEHNR and FQNEAQ (reference sequence). The CDR3 runs 15 residues. CDR3 region: CASSYAGDRTDTQYF. As DNA, the CDR3 is TGTGCCAGCAGCTACGCAGGGGACCGCACAGATACGCAGTATTTT.

The V gene is TRBV7-6, the J gene TRBJ2-3; a possible D gene is TRBD2 (5 bases). The length of the CDR3 is 13 residues. Germline V gene lookup returns CDR1 SGHVS and CDR2 FNYEAQ. Trimming took off 4 bases at V and 4 bases at J, with 9 bases between the two ends. DNA for the CDR3: TGTGCCAGCAGCTCATCCGGGGCAGATACGCAGTATTTT. Its protein is CASSSSGADTQYF.

The sample holds one count of this clone. This chain connects TRBV5-4 to TRBJ2-5; 7 bases line up with TRBD1. Germline-derived CDR1 and CDR2 are SGHNT and YYREEE (reference sequence). Trimming cost V 0 bases and J 5 bases; bases outside gene matches: 7. This CDR3 has 15 amino acids. DNA of the CDR3: TGTGCCAGCAGCTTGGGGACAGGCTTAGGGGAGACCCAGTACTTC. It codes for CASSLGTGLGETQYF. Full variable domain (rest looked up from reference TRBV5-4 and TRBJ2-5): ETGVTQSPTHLIKTRGQQVTLRCSSQSGHNTVSWYQQALGQGPQFIFQYYREEENGRGNFPPRFSGLQFPNYSSELNVNALELDDSALYLCASSLGTGLGETQYFGPGTRLLVL.

This clone was counted a few times. This chain links TRBV29-1 with TRBJ1-4, with 7 bases matching TRBD1. Trimming removed 6 bases from V and 5 bases from J; junction bases left unmatched: 12. CDR1 is SQVTM, CDR2 ANQGSEA, per germline. The CDR3 length is 15 residues. CDR3 in DNA: TGCAGCGTCGGAAAGGGGGCGGGTCAAAATGAAAAACTGTTTTTT. Residues: CSVGKGAGQNEKLFF.

This chain connects TRBV27 to TRBJ2-5; D remains unclear. Germline V gives CDR1 MNHEY, CDR2 SMNVEV (reference sequence). The CDR3 totals 12 residues. V lost 6 bases and J lost 4, with 9 bases in between. DNA of the CDR3: TGTGCCAGCAGCTACCTTGGAGAGACCCAGTACTTC. Translated: CASSYLGETQYF.

The chain combines TRBV2 with TRBJ1-4; D is uncertain. The CDR3 totals 14 residues. The germline V gene encodes CDR1 SNHLY and CDR2 FYNNEI. V was clipped by 4 bases and J by 3 bases, with 9 bases between them. The CDR3 region is CASSGGDSNEKLFF. The DNA for the CDR3 is TGTGCCAGCAGTGGGGGAGATTCTAATGAAAAACTGTTTTTT.

In its sample, this clone was seen a few times. V usage is TRBV11-2 and J usage is TRBJ2-5; TRBD2 aligns across 16 bases. This CDR3 has 16 amino acids. After removal of 5 bases from V and 4 bases from J, the junction contained 4 bases not matched to a gene. Germline values: CDR1 SGHAT, CDR2 FQNNGV. Here the CDR3 reads CASSQGTSGGAETQYF. CDR3 nucleotides: TGTGCCAGCAGCCAAGGGACTAGCGGGGGGGCAGAGACCCAGTACTTC. Full variable domain (outside the CDR3, taken from reference TRBV11-2 and TRBJ2-5): EAGVAQSPRYKIIEKRQSVAFWCNPISGHATLYWYQQILGQGPKLLIQFQNNGVVDDSQLPKDRFSAERLKGVDSTLKIQPAKLEDSAVYLCASSQGTSGGAETQYFGPGTRLLVL.

The V and J genes are TRBV5-1 and TRBJ1-6, with TRBD1 matching 10 bases. This CDR3 has 15 amino acids. V lost 4 bases to trimming and J lost 7 bases; unmatched junction nucleotides: 5. Looked up from germline, CDR1 is SGHRS and CDR2 is YFSETQ. The CDR3 loop reads CASSAPDRGNSPLHF. In DNA form, the CDR3 reads TGCGCCAGCAGCGCCCCGGACAGGGGGAATTCACCCCTCCACTTT. Using reference TRBV5-1 and TRBJ1-6 for the parts outside the CDR3, the full variable domain is KAGVTQTPRYLIKTRGQQVTLSCSPISGHRSVSWYQQTPGQGLQFLFEYFSETQRNKGNFPGRFSGRQFSNSRSEMNVSTLELGDSALYLCASSAPDRGNSPLHFGNGTRLTVT.

CDR3 bases: TGCGCCAGCAGTGTAAAGAGCAATTCACCCCTCCACTTT. This sequence encodes CASSVKSNSPLHF. The chain joins TRBV10-1 to TRBJ1-6, with D hard to call. V was shortened by 4 bases and J by 7 bases, with 8 bases between the two germline ends. The length of the CDR3 is 13 residues. Germline V gene sequence: CDR1 WNHNN, CDR2 SYGVQD (reference sequence).

The chain links TRBV11-2 to TRBJ2-1; the match to TRBD2 covers 10 bases. The CDR3 is 15 amino acids. Germline CDR1 reads SGHAT; CDR2 reads FQNNGV. V lost 6 bases, J lost 2 bases, and 4 bases stayed unmatched. The CDR3, as DNA: TGTGCCAGCAGTCCCGGGACTAGCGCCTACAATGAGCAGTTCTTC. Translated: CASSPGTSAYNEQFF.

The chain recombines TRBV19 with TRBJ2-3, with 9 bases aligning to TRBD2. The germline V gene has CDR1 LNHDA and CDR2 SQIVND (reference sequence). The CDR3 loop spans 15 amino acids. V gave up 8 bases and J gave up 5 bases; unmatched junction bases: 11. CDR3 sequence reads: CASGLAGVARDTQYF. For the CDR3, the DNA is TGTGCCAGTGGTTTAGCGGGAGTAGCACGAGATACGCAGTATTTT.

J is TRBJ2-2 and V is TRBV30; TRBD2 agrees at 7 bases. The germline gives CDR1 GTSNPN, CDR2 SVGIG (reference sequence). This CDR3 region has 14 residues. V gave up 0 bases and J gave up 7 bases; unmatched junction bases: 5. CDR3 nucleotides: TGTGCCTGGAGTGTAACTAGCGTCCTCGGGGAGCTGTTTTTT. Amino acid sequence: CAWSVTSVLGELFF.

The gene calls are TRBV2 and TRBJ2-7; 11 positions agree with TRBD2. The CDR3 runs 14 residues. The germline gives CDR1 SNHLY, CDR2 FYNNEI. The V gene end was trimmed by 6 bases and the J gene end by 5 bases; junction bases not matched to a gene: 6. In DNA, the CDR3 is TGTGCCAGCAGGATCCTAGCGGGGGGCGACGAGCAGTACTTC. Its translation is CASRILAGGDEQYF.

This clone was seen a handful of times. V gene TRBV7-9 combines with J gene TRBJ2-4; 9 nucleotides line up with TRBD1. Per the germline V gene, CDR1 is SEHNR and CDR2 is FQNEAQ (reference sequence). V dropped 5 bases and J dropped 1; count of bases not matched to a gene: 9. CDR3 length equals 17 residues. CDR3 nucleotides: TGTGCCAGCAGCCCCAAGGACAGGGGCCTCGCCAAAAACATTCAGTACTTC. This sequence encodes CASSPKDRGLAKNIQYF.

The V call is TRBV6-5, the J call TRBJ1-2; 10 bases line up with TRBD1. From germline, CDR1 is MNHEY and CDR2 SVGAGI. The CDR3 has 15 residues. The V gene end was trimmed by 5 bases and the J gene end by 4 bases; junction bases not matched to a gene: 7. This CDR3 reads CASSRSTGGVYGYTF. The CDR3, as DNA: TGTGCCAGCAGTCGATCGACAGGGGGCGTCTATGGCTACACCTTC.

The CDR3 DNA is TGCAGCGTTGATAGCCAGCGGAACTATGGCTACACCTTC. Its protein product is CSVDSQRNYGYTF. The V and J genes are TRBV29-1 and TRBJ1-2; no reliable D call. This CDR3 spans 13 amino acids. Trimming stripped 3 bases from V and 2 bases from J, with 10 bases between. Germline CDR1 is SQVTM and CDR2 is ANQGSEA.

The chain links TRBV10-3 to TRBJ1-6, with no clear D. This CDR3 region has 17 residues. Per the germline V gene, CDR1 is ENHRY and CDR2 is SYGVKD. V was shortened by 2 bases and J by 0 bases, with 11 bases between the two germline ends. DNA for the CDR3: TGTGCCATCAGTGAGGGTCCCGACTTCTCCTATAATTCACCCCTCCACTTT. Translation: CAISEGPDFSYNSPLHF.

The chain links TRBV28 to TRBJ1-1; D is possibly TRBD1 (5 bases). V was cut by 4 bases and J by 1 base, with 10 bases left in between. The CDR3 loop spans 14 amino acids. Germline V CDR1 and CDR2: MDHEN, SYDVKM. The CDR3 DNA follows: TGTGCCAGCAGTTACGGAGGGGCGAACACTGAAGCTTTCTTT. Its protein is CASSYGGANTEAFF.

This chain joins TRBV21-1 and TRBJ1-5. TRBV21-1 is a documented pseudogene. The CDR3 spans 17 residues. The CDR3 loop reads CASSKREGGPYNQPQHF. The DNA of the CDR3 is TGTGCCAGCAGCAAAAGGGAGGGAGGCCCCTACAATCAGCCCCAGCATTTT.

V gene TRBV11-3 combines with J gene TRBJ2-1; TRBD2 might be the D (6 bases). V was cut by 5 bases and J by 4 bases, with 18 bases left in between. The CDR3 is made up of 16 amino acids. The germline V gene encodes CDR1 SGHNT and CDR2 YENEEA. This chain's CDR3 is CASSIYGRRGYNEQFF. The CDR3 DNA sequence: TGTGCCAGCAGCATATACGGGAGACGAGGATACAATGAGCAGTTCTTC.

The chain recombines TRBV4-3 with TRBJ2-1; 10 bases are a match to TRBD2. This CDR3 is 19 amino acids long. Germline V gives CDR1 LGHNA, CDR2 YSLEER. J was trimmed by 0 bases and V by 0 bases; bases with no gene match: 8. The CDR3 protein is CASSQDRLAGVSSYNEQFF. DNA for the CDR3: TGCGCCAGCAGCCAAGATCGTCTAGCGGGGGTCTCCTCCTACAATGAGCAGTTCTTC.